This TCR beta chain was obtained from a study of immune evolution from preneoplasia to lung adenocarcinoma. Resections took place in Japan or China from about 2013 to 2017. Histologic diagnosis was independently verified by two lung pathologists. Method: immunoSEQ multiplex PCR; TCRdb's copy keeps in-frame clones and lacks some. Here the sample spans some 9,100 clones, 70% to 85% being singletons. V was trimmed by 7 bases and J by 0 bases, leaving 7 bases between them. There are 13 residues in the CDR3. CDR1 is MNHNS, CDR2 SASEGT, per germline. A note on this clone: Antigen unknown.

Whole-study findings and limits: Normal lung had the highest top T cell clone frequencies. Later-stage lesions appeared to have more T cells, more diversity, less clonality.

V is TRBV6-1 and J is TRBJ1-5; D ambiguous. The sample was FFPE lung adenocarcinoma in situ tissue. This receptor was taken from a person between 60 and 79 years old with lung adenocarcinoma. The CDR3 DNA follows: TGTGCCAGCACCTGGTATAGCAATCAGCCCCAGCATTTT. This translates into CASTWYSNQPQHF.